This entry describes one TCR beta chain. Within the sample, other DNA sequences also encode this same CDR3. The data are from a study of OX40 agonist ivuxolimab in advanced cancers. Libraries were prepared by immunoSEQ multiplex PCR; TCRdb keeps only in-frame clonotypes and omits some of them. The profile covers some 64,000 clones, with 80% to 95% appearing a single time and roughly 20% taken by the ten largest. Germline V gene lookup returns CDR1 SGHRS and CDR2 YFSETQ. V was shortened by 0 bases and J by 2 bases, with 12 bases between the two germline ends. This CDR3 is built from 16 residues. The chain carries TRBV5-1 and TRBJ2-1, with D possibly TRBD1 on 6 matching bases. The origin of this receptor is an adult with an advanced solid tumor such as melanoma, head and neck, liver or kidney cancer. The input for sequencing was CD4+ or CD8+ T cells sorted from blood, taken in a trial of the OX40 agonist ivuxolimab. The CDR3 is CASSLEGGGTYNEQFF. Written as DNA, the CDR3 is TGCGCCAGCAGCTTGGAAGGGGGTGGGACCTACAATGAGCAGTTCTTC.